Below, 30 T cell receptor beta chains from the same sample are listed, as sequenced in a study of blood T cell repertoires in COVID-19. Method: immunoSEQ multiplex PCR; TCRdb's copy keeps in-frame clones and lacks some. The sample contains more than 200,000 clones, around 90% of which appear only once. The sample consisted of PBMCs or T cells enriched from blood (not recorded which). These receptor sequences come from a man aged 30 to 45 in a cohort exposed to, infected with or recovered from COVID-19 (not recorded which).

This chain connects TRBV6-5 to TRBJ2-7; TRBD1 aligns across 9 bases. The junction had 6 bases not matched to a gene; V was cut back by 6 bases and J by 6 bases. The germline V gene has CDR1 MNHEY and CDR2 SVGAGI. The CDR3 covers 13 residues. CDR3 in amino acids: CASRGDRVAEQYF. CDR3 nucleotides: TGTGCCAGCAGAGGGGACAGGGTTGCCGAGCAGTACTTC.

The chain is built from TRBV5-1 and TRBJ2-7, with 8 bases matching TRBD1. The CDR3 loop spans 15 amino acids. The V and J ends lost 4 bases and 5 bases, in that order; junction bases with no gene match: 11. The germline gives CDR1 SGHRS, CDR2 YFSETQ. The CDR3 loop is CASSLRQGMTDEQYF. The CDR3 coding sequence is TGCGCCAGCAGCCTAAGACAGGGGATGACGGACGAGCAGTACTTC.

The gene calls are TRBV25-1 and TRBJ2-2; D unresolved. Looked up from germline, CDR1 is MGHDK and CDR2 is SYGVNS. The CDR3 loop spans 13 amino acids. The V and J ends lost 2 bases and 6 bases respectively, with 7 bases between them. The CDR3 nucleotides are TGTGCCAGCAGTGAACTAGGTTCCGGGGAGCTGTTTTTT. Protein: CASSELGSGELFF.

The gene calls are TRBV19 and TRBJ2-2; 7 positions agree with TRBD2. This CDR3 is built from 15 residues. The germline CDR1 and CDR2 sequences are LNHDA and SQIVND (reference sequence). V was clipped by 7 bases and J by 5 bases; unmatched bases: 10. CDR3 residues: CASTVVGGGTGELFF. CDR3 nucleotide sequence: TGTGCCAGTACCGTAGTTGGGGGAGGGACCGGGGAGCTGTTTTTT.

V is TRBV5-5 and J is TRBJ2-2; tentative D call: TRBD2 (5 bases). Trimming shortened V by 7 bases and J by 0 bases, and 13 bases separated the two germline ends. Germline values: CDR1 SGHKS, CDR2 YYEKEE (reference sequence). CDR3 length equals 15 residues. The CDR3 loop reads CASSPWGANTGELFF. The CDR3 DNA reads as TGTGCCAGCTCCCCTTGGGGAGCGAACACCGGGGAGCTGTTTTTT.

The chain carries TRBV27 and TRBJ1-3, with unresolved D. This CDR3 has 15 amino acids. The ends were cut back, 8 bases at V and 1 base at J, with 15 bases in the middle. Germline-derived CDR1 and CDR2 are MNHEY and SMNVEV (reference sequence). The CDR3 coding sequence is TGTGCCAGCTCCCCCCACGGAGAATCTGGAAACACCATATATTTT. This codes for CASSPHGESGNTIYF.

The rearrangement links TRBV18 to TRBJ1-1, with D possibly being TRBD1 (6 bases). Germline V gene data show CDR1 as KGHSH and CDR2 as LQKENI. The CDR3 consists of 15 residues. The V and J ends lost 6 bases and 1 base respectively, with 15 bases between them. CDR3 sequence: CASSRGGQRNTEAFF. CDR3 nucleotide sequence: TGTGCCAGCTCCAGGGGAGGGCAAAGGAACACTGAAGCTTTCTTT. Full variable domain (outside the CDR3, taken from reference TRBV18 and TRBJ1-1): NAGVMQNPRHLVRRRGQEARLRCSPMKGHSHVYWYRQLPEEGLKFMVYLQKENIIDESGMPKERFSAEFPKEGPSILRIQQVVRGDSAAYFCASSRGGQRNTEAFFGQGTRLTVV.

The V and J genes are TRBV6-5 and TRBJ2-1, with 8 bases that match TRBD2. The CDR3 has 15 amino acids. V lost 0 bases and J lost 6; bases outside the gene matches: 4. CDR1 and CDR2 (germline): MNHEY, SVGAGI. The CDR3 is CASSYSAGRGNEQFF. The CDR3 coding sequence is TGTGCCAGCAGTTACTCTGCCGGGAGGGGCAATGAGCAGTTCTTC.

This chain uses TRBV27 with TRBJ2-7; 7 positions agree with TRBD1. Germline CDR1 is MNHEY and CDR2 is SMNVEV (reference sequence). J gave up 1 base and V 3 bases, and 3 bases lay outside the gene matches. The CDR3 has 14 residues. The CDR3 region has the DNA TGTGCCAGCAGTTTTACAGGGGTATCCTACGAGCAGTACTTC. Residues: CASSFTGVSYEQYF.

With respect to this clone: Other DNA sequences in this specimen translate into the identical CDR3. This sequence joins TRBV28 and TRBJ1-3, with TRBD1 identical over 7 bases. This CDR3 spans 15 amino acids. Per germline, CDR1 MDHEN and CDR2 SYDVKM. V shed 3 bases, J shed 0 bases, and the junction held 2 bases outside the gene matches. The CDR3 sequence: CASSFPGGSGNTIYF. CDR3 nucleotide sequence: TGTGCCAGCAGTTTCCCAGGGGGCTCTGGAAACACCATATATTTT.

This chain joins TRBV6-2 or TRBV6-3 and TRBJ2-3, with 7 positions matching TRBD2. Unmatched junction bases numbered 2, after V lost 4 bases and J lost 1 base. This CDR3 is 14 amino acids long. Per the germline V gene, CDR1 is MNHEY and CDR2 is SVGEGT. CDR3 sequence: CASSFSGGTDTQYF. The CDR3 nucleotides are TGTGCCAGCAGTTTCAGCGGGGGCACAGATACGCAGTATTTT.

The chain has TRBV2 and TRBJ2-5; 10 bases match TRBD1. The CDR3 extends over 14 amino acids. Trimming at V came to 6 bases and at J to 4 bases, leaving 5 bases not matched to a gene. From germline, CDR1 is SNHLY and CDR2 FYNNEI. CDR3 sequence (DNA): TGTGCCAGCAGGGTGGACAGGGGGTTAGAGACCCAGTACTTC. Protein product: CASRVDRGLETQYF.

This rearrangement joins TRBV28 to TRBJ2-7, with TRBD1 matching 9 bases. CDR1 and CDR2 (germline): MDHEN, SYDVKM. The trim removed 4 bases at V and 5 bases at J, leaving 9 bases unmatched. This CDR3 is built from 15 residues. The CDR3 spells CASSSTGTGRHEQYF. The DNA of the CDR3 is TGTGCCAGCAGTTCAACCGGGACAGGGCGCCACGAGCAGTACTTC.

The chain carries TRBV27 and TRBJ2-5, with D maybe TRBD2 (5 bases). Germline V gives CDR1 MNHEY, CDR2 SMNVEV (reference sequence). V lost 4 bases, J lost 6 bases, and 21 bases lay in between. The CDR3 is made up of 16 amino acids. The CDR3 reads CASSSLGRSEGKTQYF. The CDR3 DNA is TGTGCCAGCAGTTCACTAGGGCGGAGCGAAGGAAAGACCCAGTACTTC.

The rearrangement links TRBV27 to TRBJ2-1; D is uncertain. The V gene's germline CDR1 is MNHEY and CDR2 SMNVEV (reference sequence). V lost 4 bases, J lost 4 bases, and 20 bases lay in between. This CDR3 is built from 17 residues. CDR3 sequence (DNA): TGTGCCAGCAGTTCTCTTCGTCCTCCGGAGTGGTACAATGAGCAGTTCTTC. Its protein product is CASSSLRPPEWYNEQFF.

The chain combines TRBV6-5 with TRBJ2-5; D remains ambiguous. There are 13 residues in the CDR3. Trimming pared 4 bases from V and 4 bases from J, leaving 10 bases between. The V gene's germline CDR1 is MNHEY and CDR2 SVGAGI. CDR3 amino acids: CASSLGPSETQYF. The CDR3 DNA reads as TGTGCCAGCAGTTTGGGCCCTTCAGAGACCCAGTACTTC.

The V call is TRBV2, the J call TRBJ2-3, with 11 bases lining up with TRBD2. CDR3 length equals 15 residues. From germline, CDR1 is SNHLY and CDR2 FYNNEI. V gave up 6 bases and J gave up 5 bases; unmatched junction bases: 7. CDR3 amino acids: CASRTSGRRKDTQYF. CDR3 nucleotide sequence: TGTGCCAGCAGAACTAGCGGGAGAAGGAAAGATACGCAGTATTTT.

The V and J genes are TRBV29-1 and TRBJ2-7, with 7 bases lining up with TRBD2. The CDR3 sequence is 12 residues long. After removal of 4 bases from V and 3 bases from J, the junction contained 3 bases not matched to a gene. Germline values: CDR1 SQVTM, CDR2 ANQGSEA. The DNA of the CDR3 is TGCAGCGTTGGGGGAGGGGACTACGAGCAGTACTTC. Translated: CSVGGGDYEQYF.

This chain uses TRBV4-3 with TRBJ1-4; D perhaps matches TRBD1 (6 bases). CDR3 length: 16 amino acids. Trimming took off 0 bases at V and 7 bases at J, with 15 bases between the two ends. Germline-derived CDR1 and CDR2 are LGHNA and YSLEER. The CDR3 loop reads CASSQDQGTPAEKLFF. In DNA form, the CDR3 reads TGCGCCAGCAGCCAAGATCAGGGGACACCAGCTGAAAAACTGTTTTTT.

This clone was observed a few times. The V gene is TRBV6-5, the J gene TRBJ2-7; a possible D gene is TRBD1 (6 bases). The V end lost 7 bases, the J end lost 1 base, and 11 bases lay between the germline ends. The CDR3 totals 13 residues. From germline, CDR1 is MNHEY and CDR2 SVGAGI. The CDR3 loop is CASKPGVSYEQYF. The CDR3 DNA is TGTGCCAGCAAGCCAGGGGTATCCTACGAGCAGTACTTC.

As for this clone: The sample contains more than one DNA sequence encoding this CDR3. The V gene is TRBV6-5, the J gene TRBJ2-3; D is possibly TRBD2 (5 bases). Germline V gene lookup returns CDR1 MNHEY and CDR2 SVGAGI. The V gene lost 0 bases and the J gene lost 5 bases, with 6 bases spanning the gap. The CDR3 runs to 13 residues. The CDR3 loop is CASSYSGGDTQYF. CDR3 DNA: TGTGCCAGCAGTTACTCCGGAGGAGATACGCAGTATTTT.

V is TRBV7-3 and J is TRBJ2-7; 10 bases are a match to TRBD2. Germline CDR1 is SGHTA and CDR2 is FQGTGA. The CDR3 has 15 amino acids. Unmatched junction bases numbered 4, after V lost 0 bases and J lost 5 bases. CDR3 nucleotide sequence: TGTGCCAGCAGCTTAACTAGCGGGAGGCGCGACGAGCAGTACTTC. Translation gives CASSLTSGRRDEQYF.

This rearrangement joins TRBV7-9 to TRBJ1-3; maybe TRBD1 (5 bases). The CDR3 sequence is 17 residues long. V lost 1 base to trimming and J lost 0 bases, with 13 bases between them. The germline V gene encodes CDR1 SEHNR and CDR2 FQNEAQ (reference sequence). The CDR3 here is CASSLDRTLLSGNTIYF. The CDR3 DNA is TGTGCCAGCAGCTTAGACAGGACGCTTCTCTCTGGAAACACCATATATTTT.

J is TRBJ2-7 and V is TRBV5-6; 7 bases fit TRBD1. CDR1 and CDR2 from the germline V gene are SGHDT and YYEEEE. The CDR3 extends over 14 amino acids. The trim removed 4 bases at V and 0 bases at J, leaving 4 bases unmatched. Here the CDR3 DNA reads TGTGCCAGCAGCGCGACAGGGAGCTCCTACGAGCAGTACTTC. Translation: CASSATGSSYEQYF.

The chain employs TRBV7-6 and TRBJ2-1; D is possibly TRBD1 (5 bases). The V end was cut by 2 bases, the J end by 7 bases, with 15 bases between. CDR1 and CDR2 from the germline V gene are SGHVS and FNYEAQ. The CDR3 covers 15 residues. The CDR3 nucleotides are TGTGCCAGCAGCTTACAGGGTCCATATGGGAATGAGCAGTTCTTC. Protein product: CASSLQGPYGNEQFF.

The chain is built from TRBV19 and TRBJ1-5; 8 bases fit TRBD1. V lost 5 bases to trimming and J lost 3 bases; unmatched junction nucleotides: 6. The germline CDR1 and CDR2 sequences are LNHDA and SQIVND (reference sequence). This CDR3 has 15 amino acids. The CDR3 loop reads CASSETGAFNQPQHF. CDR3 nucleotide sequence: TGTGCCAGTAGTGAGACAGGGGCCTTCAATCAGCCCCAGCATTTT.

This chain links TRBV7-3 with TRBJ2-3, with D possibly matching TRBD1 (6 bases). The V gene's germline CDR1 is SGHTA and CDR2 FQGTGA. Trimming took off 4 bases at V and 1 base at J, with 6 bases between the two ends. This CDR3 spans 13 amino acids. CDR3 coding DNA: TGTGCCAGCAGCTCAGGGGGCACAGATACGCAGTATTTT. It codes for CASSSGGTDTQYF. The full variable domain, its missing parts supplied by reference TRBV7-3 and TRBJ2-3, is GAGVSQTPSNKVTEKGKYVELRCDPISGHTALYWYRQSLGQGPEFLIYFQGTGAADDSGLPNDRFFAVRPEGSVSTLKIQRTERGDSAVYLCASSSGGTDTQYFGPGTRLTVL.

The V gene is TRBV28, the J gene TRBJ1-1, with a tentative D call TRBD1 (6 bases). Germline assignment: CDR1 MDHEN and CDR2 SYDVKM. V was shortened by 4 bases and J by 1 base, with 19 bases between the two germline ends. The CDR3 is 17 amino acids. The CDR3 region is CASSSLTGWQRNTEAFF. CDR3 DNA: TGTGCCAGCAGTTCCCTAACAGGGTGGCAAAGGAACACTGAAGCTTTCTTT.

This chain joins TRBV18 and TRBJ2-1, with D possibly being TRBD2 (7 bases). CDR1 and CDR2 (germline): KGHSH, LQKENI. The V gene lost 3 bases and the J gene lost 6 bases, with 21 bases spanning the gap. The CDR3 contains 17 residues. CDR3 sequence (DNA): TGTGCCAGCTCACCCAACACAGTACGGGGGGCGGGCAATGAGCAGTTCTTC. This codes for CASSPNTVRGAGNEQFF.

The chain employs TRBV19 and TRBJ1-1; D is possibly TRBD1 (6 bases). Trimming pared 9 bases from V and 5 bases from J, leaving 25 bases between. Germline V CDR1 and CDR2: LNHDA, SQIVND (reference sequence). CDR3 length: 16 residues. In DNA, the CDR3 is TGTGCCAGCCTTCCGATTTCAACAGGGTATATTACTGAAGCTTTCTTT. Protein sequence: CASLPISTGYITEAFF.